This T cell receptor beta chain was identified in a study of shared clonotypes between healthy human individuals. A split of CD4+ cells into CD45RA+ naive and CD45RA-negative memory subsets was performed. Findings and limits, study-wide: A small donor pool kept down the genetic and exposure-history diversity that was represented. Large depth notwithstanding, sorted-subset sequencing proved incomplete by rarefaction. Larger estimated richness was generally recorded for naive subsets relative to memory subsets.

Measured with immunoSEQ multiplex PCR; TCRdb has only the in-frame clones, and not every one. The sample lists around 1.4 million clones, 98% occurring once. On this clone: The antigen is undetermined.

This CDR3 region has 21 residues. The junction had 15 bases not matched to a gene; V was cut back by 0 bases and J by 5 bases. Germline V gene lookup returns CDR1 SGHRS and CDR2 YFSETQ. The TCR sequence derives from a man aged 30-40 years in good health. The material sequenced was naive CD4+ T cells sorted from blood. Subset indicated: CD45RA+ positively selected. V is TRBV5-1 and J is TRBJ2-1, with 15 bases fitting TRBD2. CDR3 sequence: CASSLDEVGTSGRWRNNEQFF. CDR3 nucleotide sequence: TGCGCCAGCAGCTTGGACGAGGTCGGGACTAGCGGGAGGTGGAGAAACAATGAGCAGTTCTTC. Variable domain in full (rest from reference TRBV5-1 and TRBJ2-1): KAGVTQTPRYLIKTRGQQVTLSCSPISGHRSVSWYQQTPGQGLQFLFEYFSETQRNKGNFPGRFSGRQFSNSRSEMNVSTLELGDSALYLCASSLDEVGTSGRWRNNEQFFGPGTRLTVL.